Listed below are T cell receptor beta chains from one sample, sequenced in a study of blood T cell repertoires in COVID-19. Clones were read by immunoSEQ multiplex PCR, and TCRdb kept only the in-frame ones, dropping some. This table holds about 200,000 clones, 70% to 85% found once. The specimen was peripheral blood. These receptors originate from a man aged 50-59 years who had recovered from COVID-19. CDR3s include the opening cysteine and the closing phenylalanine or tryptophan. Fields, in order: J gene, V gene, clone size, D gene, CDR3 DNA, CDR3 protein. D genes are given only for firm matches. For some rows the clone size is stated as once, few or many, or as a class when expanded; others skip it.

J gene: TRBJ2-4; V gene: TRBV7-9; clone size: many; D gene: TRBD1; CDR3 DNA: TGTGCCAGCAGCTCACAGGGGGATCGAAACATTCAGTACTTC; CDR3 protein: CASSSQGDRNIQYF
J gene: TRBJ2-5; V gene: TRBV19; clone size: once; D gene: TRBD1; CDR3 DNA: TGTGCCAGTAAGCCTCCTCCGGGACAGGGAGCGGAGACCCAGTACTTC; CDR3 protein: CASKPPPGQGAETQYF
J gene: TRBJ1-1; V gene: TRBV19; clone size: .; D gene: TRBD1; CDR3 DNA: TGTGCCAGTACCCCTGGGAGACAGGGCGCTATGAACACTGAAGCTTTCTTT; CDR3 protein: CASTPGRQGAMNTEAFF
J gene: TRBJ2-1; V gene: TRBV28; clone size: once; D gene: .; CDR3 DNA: TGTGCCAGCCTTAGCCCGACAGTCTACAATGAGCAGTTCTTC; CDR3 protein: CASLSPTVYNEQFF
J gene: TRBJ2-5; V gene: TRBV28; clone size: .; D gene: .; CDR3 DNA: TGTGCCAGCAGTTTAGGAGGGCCGGGGGAGACCCAGTACTTC; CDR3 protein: CASSLGGPGETQYF
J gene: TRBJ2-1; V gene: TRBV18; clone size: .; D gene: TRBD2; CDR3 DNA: TGTGCCAGCTCACCACGAGCGGGAGACGGTGAGCAGTTCTTC; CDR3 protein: CASSPRAGDGEQFF
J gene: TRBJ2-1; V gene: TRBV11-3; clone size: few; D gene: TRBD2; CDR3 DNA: TGTGCCAGCAGCTTATCCGGACTAGCGGGAAGCGAGCAGTTCTTC; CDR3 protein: CASSLSGLAGSEQFF
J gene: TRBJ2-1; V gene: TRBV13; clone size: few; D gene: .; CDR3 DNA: TGTGCCAGCAAGGGGAACGGGTACAATGAGCAGTTCTTC; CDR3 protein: CASKGNGYNEQFF
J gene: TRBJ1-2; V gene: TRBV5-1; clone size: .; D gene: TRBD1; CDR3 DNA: TGCGCCAGCAGCTTGGACAGGGGTTGGGGCTACACCTTC; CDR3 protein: CASSLDRGWGYTF
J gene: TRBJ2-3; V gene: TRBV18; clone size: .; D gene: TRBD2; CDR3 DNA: TGTGCCAGCTCACCACCTTTGACTAGCAGAGCAGATACGCAGTATTTT; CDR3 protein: CASSPPLTSRADTQYF
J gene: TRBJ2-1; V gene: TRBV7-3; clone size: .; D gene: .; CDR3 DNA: TGTGCCAGCAGCTTAGGGCGGGAATCCGGGCAGTTCTTC; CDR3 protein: CASSLGRESGQFF
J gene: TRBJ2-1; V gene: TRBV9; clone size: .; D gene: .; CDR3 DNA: TGTGCCAGCAGCGCACACGCAGGGCAGGACCCATACAATGAGCAGTTCTTC; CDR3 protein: CASSAHAGQDPYNEQFF
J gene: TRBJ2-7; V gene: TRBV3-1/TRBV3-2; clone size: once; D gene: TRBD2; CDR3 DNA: TGTGCCAGCAGCCAGTCTTTGGGCTCGGCGGGAGGTCGAAACTACGAGCAGTACTTC; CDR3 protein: CASSQSLGSAGGRNYEQYF
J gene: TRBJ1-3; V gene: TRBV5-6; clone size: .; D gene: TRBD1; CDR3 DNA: TGTGCCAGCAGCTTGTACAGGGGTTTTGAAGCTGGAAACACCATATATTTT; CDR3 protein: CASSLYRGFEAGNTIYF
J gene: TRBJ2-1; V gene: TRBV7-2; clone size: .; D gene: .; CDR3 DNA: TGTGCCAGCGGGCGCAGCTACAATGAGCAGTTCTTC; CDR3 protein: CASGRSYNEQFF
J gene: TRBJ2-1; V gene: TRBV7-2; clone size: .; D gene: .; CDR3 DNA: TGTGCCAGCAGCTTAGGTTCGAGTAGCATTGAGCAGTTCTTC; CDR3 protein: CASSLGSSSIEQFF
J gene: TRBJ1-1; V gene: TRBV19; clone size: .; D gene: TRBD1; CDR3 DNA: TGTGCCAGTAGACCAGGGGGAATAGGTTTGAACACTGAAGCTTTCTTT; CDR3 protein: CASRPGGIGLNTEAFF
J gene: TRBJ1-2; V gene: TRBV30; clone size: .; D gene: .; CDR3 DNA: TGTGCCTGGAGTCAGGGAACACCCAGAGACGGCTACACCTTC; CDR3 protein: CAWSQGTPRDGYTF
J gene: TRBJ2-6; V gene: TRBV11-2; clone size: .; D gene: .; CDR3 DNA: TGTGCCAGCAGCAGAGCTGGGGCCAACGTCCTGACTTTC; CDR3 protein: CASSRAGANVLTF
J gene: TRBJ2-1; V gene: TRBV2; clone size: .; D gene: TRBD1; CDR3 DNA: TGTGCCAGCTGGGGACAGGGGGCGGATGAGCAGTTCTTC; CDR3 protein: CASWGQGADEQFF
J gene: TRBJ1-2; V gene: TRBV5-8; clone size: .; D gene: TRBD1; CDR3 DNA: TGTGCCAGCAGCTTGGCCGGGACAGGGGGCGTCTTAGTCGGTGGCTACACCTTC; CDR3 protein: CASSLAGTGGVLVGGYTF
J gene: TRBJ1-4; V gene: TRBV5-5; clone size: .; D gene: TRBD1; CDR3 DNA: TGTGCCAGCACCTCGGGACAGGGGGCCGGTGAAAAACTGTTTTTT; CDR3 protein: CASTSGQGAGEKLFF
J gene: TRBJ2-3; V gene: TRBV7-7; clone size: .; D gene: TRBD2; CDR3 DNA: TGTGCCAGCAGCTCGCCCCATAGCGGGAGGGCAACAGATACGCAGTATTTT; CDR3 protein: CASSSPHSGRATDTQYF
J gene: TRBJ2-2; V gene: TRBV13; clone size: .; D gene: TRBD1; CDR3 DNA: TGTGCCAGCAGCTCATTGGACAGGGCGAACACCGGGGAGCTGTTTTTT; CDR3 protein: CASSSLDRANTGELFF
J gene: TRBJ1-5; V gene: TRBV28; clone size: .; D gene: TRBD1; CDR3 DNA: TGTGCCAGCAGTTTGTTAGGGGACAGGGGGCAGAAACAGCCCCAGCATTTT; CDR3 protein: CASSLLGDRGQKQPQHF
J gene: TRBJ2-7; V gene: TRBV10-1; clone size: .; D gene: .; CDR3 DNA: TGCGCCAGCAGTGAAGATACTGGTAGCGAGCAGTACTTC; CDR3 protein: CASSEDTGSEQYF
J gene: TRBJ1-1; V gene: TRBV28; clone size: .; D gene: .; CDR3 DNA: TGTGCCAGCAGTGCCCCGGGGGACCCTAAGAACACTGAAGCTTTCTTT; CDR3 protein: CASSAPGDPKNTEAFF
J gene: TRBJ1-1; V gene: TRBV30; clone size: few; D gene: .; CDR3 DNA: TGTGCCTGGAGTCGGTACGGGGTATCCGGGAACACTGAAGCTTTCTTT; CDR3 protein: CAWSRYGVSGNTEAFF
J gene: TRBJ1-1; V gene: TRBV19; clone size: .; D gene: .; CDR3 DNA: TGTGCCAGTAGTATTTTTCGGAGTGTCGGGGGGTTGAACACTGAAGCTTTCTTT; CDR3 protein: CASSIFRSVGGLNTEAFF
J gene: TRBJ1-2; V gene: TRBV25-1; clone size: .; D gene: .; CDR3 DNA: TGTGCCAGCAAAGGGAGGGTCGGCTATGGCTACACCTTC; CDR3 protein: CASKGRVGYGYTF
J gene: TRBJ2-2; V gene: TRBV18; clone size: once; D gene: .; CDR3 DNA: TGTGCCAGCTCACTACAGAGATTCGGGGAGCTGTTTTTT; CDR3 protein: CASSLQRFGELFF
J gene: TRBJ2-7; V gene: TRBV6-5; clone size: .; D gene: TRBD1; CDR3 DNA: TGTGCCAGCAGGATCGACAGGGTCCCCTACGAGCAGTACTTC; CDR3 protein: CASRIDRVPYEQYF
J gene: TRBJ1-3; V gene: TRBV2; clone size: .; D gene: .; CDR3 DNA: TGTGCCAGCGCATTCGGCCAAGCGGAGGAAAACACCATATATTTT; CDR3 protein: CASAFGQAEENTIYF
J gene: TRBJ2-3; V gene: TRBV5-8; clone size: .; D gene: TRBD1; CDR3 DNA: TGTGCCAGCAGCCCAATACAGGGGTATGGACCCGGTACGCAGTATTTT; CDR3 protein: CASSPIQGYGPGTQYF
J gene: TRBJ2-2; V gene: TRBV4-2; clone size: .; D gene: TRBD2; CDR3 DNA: TGTGCCAGCACCCAGGGACTAGCGGGAGAAACCGGGGAGCTGTTTTTT; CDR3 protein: CASTQGLAGETGELFF
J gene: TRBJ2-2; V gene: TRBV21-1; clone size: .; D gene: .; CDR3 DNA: TGTGCCAGCAGCAAAGGGCCCCGTTGGGGGCGAAACACCGGGGAGCTGTTTTTT; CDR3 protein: CASSKGPRWGRNTGELFF
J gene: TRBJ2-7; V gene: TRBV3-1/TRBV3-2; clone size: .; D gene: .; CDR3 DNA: TGTGCCAGCAGCCAAGGTTGGGAGAGAAGCTACGAGCAGTACTTC; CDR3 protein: CASSQGWERSYEQYF
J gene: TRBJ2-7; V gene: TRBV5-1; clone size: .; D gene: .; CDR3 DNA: TGCGCCAGCAGCTTGGCCTCGACTAGCTACGAGCAGTACTTC; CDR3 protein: CASSLASTSYEQYF
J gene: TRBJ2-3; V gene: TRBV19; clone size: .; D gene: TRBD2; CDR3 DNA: TGTGCCAGTAGTATTCTAGCGGGAGGTAGCACAGATACGCAGTATTTT; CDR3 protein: CASSILAGGSTDTQYF
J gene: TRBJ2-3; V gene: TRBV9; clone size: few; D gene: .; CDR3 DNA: TGTGCCAGCAGCGTAGCGGGGAAGGATACGCAGTATTTT; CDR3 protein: CASSVAGKDTQYF
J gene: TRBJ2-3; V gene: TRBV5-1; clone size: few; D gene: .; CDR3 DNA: TGCGCCAGCAGCTTGGAAGAGCGGAGCACAGATACGCAGTATTTT; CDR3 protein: CASSLEERSTDTQYF
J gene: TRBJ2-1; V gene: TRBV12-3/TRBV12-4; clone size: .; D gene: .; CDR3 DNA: TGTGCCAGCAGTTTAGGACAGTACAATGAGCAGTTCTTC; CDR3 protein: CASSLGQYNEQFF
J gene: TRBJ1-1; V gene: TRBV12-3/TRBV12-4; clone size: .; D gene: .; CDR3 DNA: TGTGCCAGCAGTACTTACGGAGACACTGAAGCTTTCTTT; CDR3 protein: CASSTYGDTEAFF
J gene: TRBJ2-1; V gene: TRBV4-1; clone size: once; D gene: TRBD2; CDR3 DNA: TGCGCCAGCAGCCACGGTGGACTAGCGGGAGGAAAAGCCAATGAGCAGTTCTTC; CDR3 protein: CASSHGGLAGGKANEQFF
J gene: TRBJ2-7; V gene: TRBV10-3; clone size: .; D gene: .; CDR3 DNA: TGTGCCATCAGTGAGTCCCTCGAGCAGTACTTC; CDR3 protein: CAISESLEQYF
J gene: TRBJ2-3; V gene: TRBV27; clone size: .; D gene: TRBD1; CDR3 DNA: TGTGCCAGCACCAAAAACCGGGACAGGGTACCAGATACGCAGTATTTT; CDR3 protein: CASTKNRDRVPDTQYF
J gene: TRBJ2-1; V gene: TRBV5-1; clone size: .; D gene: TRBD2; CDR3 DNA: TGCGCCAGCACCCTAGCGGGCGGAGATTACAATGAGCAGTTCTTC; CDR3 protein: CASTLAGGDYNEQFF